Below are 17 T cell receptor beta chains sequenced from a single sample in a study of cytomegalovirus exposure and HLA in healthy donors. Here immunoSEQ multiplex PCR was the method, and the copy in TCRdb shows in-frame clones only, minus some. This table holds more than 130,000 clones, 88% found once. The sequenced sample was PBMCs. All receptors derive from a woman aged 18-29 years in good health and CMV-seropositive.

This chain connects TRBV2 to TRBJ1-6, with TRBD1 matching 7 bases. The germline CDR1 and CDR2 sequences are SNHLY and FYNNEI. V was clipped by 8 bases and J by 9 bases; unmatched bases: 7. The CDR3 is 13 residues long. CDR3 residues: CASEVTGTSPLHF. The CDR3 DNA follows: TGTGCCAGCGAGGTGACAGGGACTTCACCCCTCCACTTT.

J is TRBJ2-5 and V is TRBV28; maybe TRBD2 (5 bases). The CDR3 sequence is 15 residues long. V was cut by 4 bases and J by 1 base, with 13 bases left in between. Germline V gene sequence: CDR1 MDHEN, CDR2 SYDVKM. This chain's CDR3 is CASSWFRAAQETQYF. Here the CDR3 DNA reads TGTGCCAGCAGTTGGTTCAGAGCGGCCCAAGAGACCCAGTACTTC.

The chain employs TRBV5-1 and TRBJ2-2; 7 nucleotides align to TRBD1. Germline V CDR1 and CDR2: SGHRS, YFSETQ. CDR3 length: 17 amino acids. V dropped 4 bases and J dropped 0; count of bases not matched to a gene: 9. CDR3 DNA: TGCGCCAGCAGCCCCCGTGGACAGGCCACGAACACCGGGGAGCTGTTTTTT. It yields the protein CASSPRGQATNTGELFF.

The V and J genes are TRBV18 and TRBJ1-6, with D possibly TRBD1 on 6 matching bases. The CDR3 sequence is 15 residues long. V was pared by 6 bases and J by 8 bases, with 17 bases between. Germline V CDR1 and CDR2: KGHSH, LQKENI. The CDR3: CASSNGGGGYSPLHF. In DNA form, the CDR3 reads TGTGCCAGCTCCAACGGGGGGGGCGGTTATTCACCCCTCCACTTT.

The V gene is TRBV7-2, the J gene TRBJ1-3, with 7 bases that match TRBD1. Germline V gene sequence: CDR1 SGHTA, CDR2 FQGNSA. This CDR3 contains 16 residues. The ends lost 5 bases at V and 0 bases at J; junction bases unmatched: 7. This CDR3 reads CASSTTGTYSGNTIYF. CDR3 coding DNA: TGTGCCAGCAGCACGACAGGGACCTACTCTGGAAACACCATATATTTT.

V gene TRBV9 combines with J gene TRBJ2-7; 13 bases align to TRBD2. This CDR3 spans 17 amino acids. Germline CDR1 SGDLS, CDR2 YYNGEE. After removal of 4 bases from V and 5 bases from J, the junction contained 12 bases not matched to a gene. CDR3 protein: CASSPKRTSGSVDEQYF. As DNA, the CDR3 is TGTGCCAGCAGCCCAAAGAGGACTAGCGGGAGTGTCGACGAGCAGTACTTC.

This clone was seen a single time. The rearrangement joins TRBV5-1 to TRBJ2-1, with TRBD2 matching 8 bases. Germline values: CDR1 SGHRS, CDR2 YFSETQ. V was pared by 2 bases and J by 4 bases, with 11 bases of the junction left unmatched. This CDR3 has 17 amino acids. The CDR3 spells CASSLIQSGRDYNEQFF. The CDR3 DNA reads TGCGCCAGCAGCTTAATACAGAGCGGGAGAGATTACAATGAGCAGTTCTTC.

The chain uses TRBV5-1 and TRBJ2-3; TRBD1 might be the D (6 bases). The CDR3 spans 14 residues. Trimming shortened V by 4 bases and J by 4 bases, and 13 bases separated the two germline ends. Germline loops: CDR1 SGHRS, CDR2 YFSETQ. The CDR3 DNA is TGCGCCAGCAGCATCGGACAGTCCTCAGATACGCAGTATTTT. Residues: CASSIGQSSDTQYF. The whole variable domain, filled in from reference TRBV5-1 and TRBJ2-3, reads KAGVTQTPRYLIKTRGQQVTLSCSPISGHRSVSWYQQTPGQGLQFLFEYFSETQRNKGNFPGRFSGRQFSNSRSEMNVSTLELGDSALYLCASSIGQSSDTQYFGPGTRLTVL.

The chain is built from TRBV2 and TRBJ2-7, with a possible D match to TRBD1 (6 bases). This CDR3 contains 13 residues. Germline V lookup: CDR1 SNHLY, CDR2 FYNNEI. Trimming removed 4 bases from V and 4 bases from J, with 11 bases in between. DNA of the CDR3: TGTGCCAGCAGTGTGACGCAGGGGTACGAGCAGTACTTC. Protein sequence: CASSVTQGYEQYF.

The chain joins TRBV6-1 to TRBJ1-2; a possible D gene is TRBD1 (5 bases). The CDR3 spans 18 residues. The V gene's germline CDR1 is MNHNS and CDR2 SASEGT. V was shortened by 2 bases and J by 5 bases, with 24 bases between the two germline ends. The CDR3 reads CASSETLIAGSVSYGYTF. In DNA, the CDR3 is TGTGCCAGCAGTGAAACACTCATAGCAGGGTCCGTTTCGTATGGCTACACCTTC.

The V and J genes are TRBV28 and TRBJ1-1; D is unclear. Germline CDR1 reads MDHEN; CDR2 reads SYDVKM. The CDR3 contains 14 residues. The ends were cut back, 1 base at V and 1 base at J, with 7 bases in the middle. The CDR3 DNA follows: TGTGCCAGCAGTTTATTGGGCGCGAACACTGAAGCTTTCTTT. Translating gives CASSLLGANTEAFF.

The genes are TRBV7-9 and TRBJ1-3; weak D call: TRBD1 (5 bases). The CDR3 runs to 12 residues. CDR1 is SEHNR, CDR2 FQNEAQ, per germline (reference sequence). CDR3 in DNA: TGTGCTGCGCAGGGCTCTGGAAACACCATATATTTT. This translates into CAAQGSGNTIYF.

The rearrangement joins TRBV11-1 to TRBJ2-1, with 7 bases fitting TRBD2. Looked up from germline, CDR1 is SGHAT and CDR2 is FQDESV (reference sequence). The junction had 0 bases not matched to a gene; V was cut back by 1 base and J by 0 bases. CDR3 length: 15 amino acids. CDR3 sequence (DNA): TGTGCCAGCAGCTTAGGGGGGGGCTCCTACAATGAGCAGTTCTTC. Translated: CASSLGGGSYNEQFF.

The V gene is TRBV9, the J gene TRBJ1-1; D is undetermined. V lost 2 bases, J lost 0 bases, and 8 bases lay in between. The CDR3 runs to 14 residues. Germline V gene lookup returns CDR1 SGDLS and CDR2 YYNGEE. The CDR3: CASSVGTMNTEAFF. The CDR3 bases are TGTGCCAGCAGCGTCGGTACCATGAACACTGAAGCTTTCTTT.

CDR3 region: CASNRASGGRSYNEQFF. CDR3 nucleotide sequence: TGTGCCAGTAATCGGGCCAGCGGGGGCCGCTCCTACAATGAGCAGTTCTTC. V usage is TRBV19 and J usage is TRBJ2-1; 8 bases agree with TRBD2. CDR3 size: 17 residues. J gave up 0 bases and V 7 bases, and 11 bases lay outside the gene matches. The germline gives CDR1 LNHDA, CDR2 SQIVND (reference sequence).

This clone was counted a single time. This chain links TRBV5-6 with TRBJ1-6; a weak D match, TRBD1 (5 bases). Deletions cut 0 bases from V and 8 bases from J, with 12 bases between. Germline V gives CDR1 SGHDT, CDR2 YYEEEE. The CDR3 spans 15 residues. The CDR3 loop is CASSLDVAGDSPLHF. In DNA, the CDR3 is TGTGCCAGCAGCTTGGATGTGGCGGGGGATTCACCCCTCCACTTT. Supplemented by reference TRBV5-6 and TRBJ1-6, the full variable domain reads DAGVTQSPTHLIKTRGQQVTLRCSPKSGHDTVSWYQQALGQGPQFIFQYYEEEERQRGNFPDRFSGHQFPNYSSELNVNALLLGDSALYLCASSLDVAGDSPLHFGNGTRLTVT.

The rearrangement uses TRBV6-6 and TRBJ1-1, with D maybe TRBD1 (6 bases). V was cut by 6 bases and J by 5 bases, with 13 bases left in between. Per germline, CDR1 MNHNY and CDR2 SVGAGI (reference sequence). The CDR3 covers 13 residues. This chain's CDR3 is CASRRQEGTEAFF. CDR3 coding DNA: TGTGCCAGCAGACGACAGGAAGGAACTGAAGCTTTCTTT.